Listed here are 4 T cell receptor beta chains from one sample, sequenced in a study of cytomegalovirus exposure and HLA in healthy donors (dated by TCRdb to 2016 to 2017). Library preparation was by the immunoSEQ multiplex PCR assay. A mixture of 60 forward primers for TCR Vbeta segments and 13 reverse primers for TCR Jbeta segments was used in the multiplex PCR. What TCRdb holds here is the immuneACCESS table cut down to in-frame rearrangements. Part of the clones is not present; checked against another copy, under half of the missing clones reflect an unresolved V gene, and the others are unexplained. The sample table lists 75,000 to 95,000 clones, around 80% of them with a count of one. Of the sample, about 4.4% falls within the top ten clones. Sequences were obtained from PBMCs. These TCRs come from a male donor in good health and CMV-seropositive.

This rearrangement joins TRBV5-1 to TRBJ2-1, with 10 bases that match TRBD2. This CDR3 has 16 residues. Germline loops: CDR1 SGHRS, CDR2 YFSETQ. The V and J ends lost 3 bases and 6 bases, in that order; junction bases with no gene match: 9. The chain's CDR3 is CASSSEAGGPSNEQFF. The CDR3 DNA sequence: TGCGCCAGCAGCTCGGAAGCGGGGGGGCCCTCCAATGAGCAGTTCTTC.

The rearrangement links TRBV7-2 to TRBJ2-2; a weak D match, TRBD2 (6 bases). There are 15 residues in the CDR3. Trimming left V 4 bases short and J 2 bases short, with 11 bases between. Germline CDR1 reads SGHTA; CDR2 reads FQGNSA. The CDR3 loop reads CASSSPGDNTGELFF. The CDR3 DNA follows: TGTGCCAGCAGCTCGCCGGGAGATAACACCGGGGAGCTGTTTTTT. The full variable domain, with the rest looked up from reference TRBV7-2 and TRBJ2-2, is GAGVSQSPSNKVTEKGKDVELRCDPISGHTALYWYRQSLGQGLEFLIYFQGNSAPDKSGLPSDRFSAERTGGSVSTLTIQRTQQEDSAVYLCASSSPGDNTGELFFGEGSRLTVL.

The chain joins TRBV7-2 to TRBJ2-3; D is perhaps TRBD1 (6 bases). The CDR3 is 15 amino acids. V gave up 1 base and J gave up 3 bases, with 11 bases separating them. Germline V gives CDR1 SGHTA, CDR2 FQGNSA. CDR3 sequence reads: CASSLGGTPTDTQYF. The DNA for the CDR3 is TGTGCCAGCAGCTTAGGTGGGACACCGACAGATACGCAGTATTTT.

CDR3 nucleotides: TGTGCCAGCAGCCAAGGCGGGGGGCGCGCCCAGTACTTC. Translation gives CASSQGGGRAQYF. The chain is built from TRBV14 and TRBJ2-5, with 8 bases fitting TRBD2. CDR3 size: 13 residues. The J segment lost 9 bases and the V segment lost 1 base, leaving 4 bases of the junction unmatched. CDR1 is SGHDN and CDR2 is FVKESK in the germline V gene.